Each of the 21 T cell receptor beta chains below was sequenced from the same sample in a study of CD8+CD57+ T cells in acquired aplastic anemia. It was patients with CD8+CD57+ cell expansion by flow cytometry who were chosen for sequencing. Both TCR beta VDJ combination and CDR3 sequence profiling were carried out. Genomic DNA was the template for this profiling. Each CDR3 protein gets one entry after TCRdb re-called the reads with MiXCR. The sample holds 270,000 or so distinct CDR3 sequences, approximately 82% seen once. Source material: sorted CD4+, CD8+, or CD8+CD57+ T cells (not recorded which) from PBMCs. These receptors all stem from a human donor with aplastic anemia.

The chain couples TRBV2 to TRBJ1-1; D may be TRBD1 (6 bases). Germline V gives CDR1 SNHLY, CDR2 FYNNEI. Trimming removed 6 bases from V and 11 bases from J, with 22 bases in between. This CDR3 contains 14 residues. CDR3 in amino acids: CASSGGDRSLMAFF. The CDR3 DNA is TGTGCCAGCAGCGGCGGCGACAGGAGCCTTATGGCTTTCTTT.

CDR3 coding DNA: TGTGCCAGTAGCCCAGGAGGCCCTAGCTCCTACAATGAGCAGTTCTTC. It is translated as CASSPGGPSSYNEQFF. V usage is TRBV19 and J usage is TRBJ2-1; TRBD2 might be the D (5 bases). From germline, CDR1 is LNHDA and CDR2 SQIVND (reference sequence). Trimming pared 6 bases from V and 0 bases from J, leaving 15 bases between. This CDR3 has 16 amino acids.

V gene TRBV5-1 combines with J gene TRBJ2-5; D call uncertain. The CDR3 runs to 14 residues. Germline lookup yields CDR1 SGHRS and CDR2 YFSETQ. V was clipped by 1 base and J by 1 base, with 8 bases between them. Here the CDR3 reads CASSLSQAQETQYF. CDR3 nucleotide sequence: TGCGCCAGCAGCTTGTCTCAGGCCCAAGAGACCCAGTACTTC.

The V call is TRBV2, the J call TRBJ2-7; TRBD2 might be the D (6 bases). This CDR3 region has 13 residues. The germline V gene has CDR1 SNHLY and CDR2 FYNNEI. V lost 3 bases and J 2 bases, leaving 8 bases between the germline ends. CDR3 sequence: CASSDGGTYEQYV. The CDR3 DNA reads TGTGCCAGCAGTGATGGGGGGACCTACGAGCAGTACGTC.

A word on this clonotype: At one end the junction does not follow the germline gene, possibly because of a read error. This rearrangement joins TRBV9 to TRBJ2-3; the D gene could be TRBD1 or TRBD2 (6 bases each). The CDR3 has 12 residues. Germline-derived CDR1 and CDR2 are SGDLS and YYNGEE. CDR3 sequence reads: CTSRGGPDTQYF. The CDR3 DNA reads TGCACCAGCAGGGGAGGTCCCGATACGCAGTATTTT.

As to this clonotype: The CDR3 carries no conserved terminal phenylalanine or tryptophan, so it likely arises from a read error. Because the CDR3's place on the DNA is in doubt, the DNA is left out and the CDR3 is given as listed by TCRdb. The CDR3 protein is CASSQDRRPPADT. The rearrangement links TRBV7-8 to TRBJ2-3; the D call TRBD2 from the table was never checked on the DNA. The CDR3 sequence runs 13 residues, both termini included. Germline values: CDR1 SGHVS, CDR2 FQNEAQ.

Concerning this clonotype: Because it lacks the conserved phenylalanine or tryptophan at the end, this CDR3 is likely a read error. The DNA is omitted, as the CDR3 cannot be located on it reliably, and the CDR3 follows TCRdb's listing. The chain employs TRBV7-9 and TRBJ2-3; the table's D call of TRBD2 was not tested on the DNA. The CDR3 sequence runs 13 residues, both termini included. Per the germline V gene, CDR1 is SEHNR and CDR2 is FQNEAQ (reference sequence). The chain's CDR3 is CASGDGPTDLQFV.

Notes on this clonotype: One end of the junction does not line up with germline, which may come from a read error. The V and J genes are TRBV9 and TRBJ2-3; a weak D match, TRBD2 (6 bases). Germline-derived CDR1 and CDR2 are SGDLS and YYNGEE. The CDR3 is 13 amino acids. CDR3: CASGVEATGEPYF. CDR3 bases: TGTGCCAGCGGCGTCGAGGCCACGGGGGAGCCCTATTTT.

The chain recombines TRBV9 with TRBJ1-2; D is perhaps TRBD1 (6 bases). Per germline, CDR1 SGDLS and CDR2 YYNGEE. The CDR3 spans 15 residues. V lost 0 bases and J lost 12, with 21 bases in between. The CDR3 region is CASSVAGDSYYEHTF. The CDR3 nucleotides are TGTGCCAGCAGCGTAGCAGGGGACTCCTACTATGAGCACACCTTC.

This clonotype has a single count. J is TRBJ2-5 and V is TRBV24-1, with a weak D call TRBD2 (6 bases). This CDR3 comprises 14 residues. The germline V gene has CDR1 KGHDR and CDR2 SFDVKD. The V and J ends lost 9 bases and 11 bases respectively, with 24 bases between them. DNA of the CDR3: TGTGCCACCGGGGCGACCGGGAGTCGGGAGAAGCAGTACTTC. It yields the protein CATGATGSREKQYF.

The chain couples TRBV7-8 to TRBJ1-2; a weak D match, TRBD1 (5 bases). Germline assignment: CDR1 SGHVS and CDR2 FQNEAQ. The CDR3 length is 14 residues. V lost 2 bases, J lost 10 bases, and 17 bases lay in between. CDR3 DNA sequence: TGTGCCAGCAGCTTAACCGCGGGGCACTATACCTACACCTTC. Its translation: CASSLTAGHYTYTF.

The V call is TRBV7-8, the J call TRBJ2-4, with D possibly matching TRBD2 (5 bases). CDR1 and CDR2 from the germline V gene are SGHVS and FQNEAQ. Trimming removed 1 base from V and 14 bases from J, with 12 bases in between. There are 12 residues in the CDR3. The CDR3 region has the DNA TGTGCCAGCAGCTTAGATCGGACCGGGAAGTACTTC. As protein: CASSLDRTGKYF.

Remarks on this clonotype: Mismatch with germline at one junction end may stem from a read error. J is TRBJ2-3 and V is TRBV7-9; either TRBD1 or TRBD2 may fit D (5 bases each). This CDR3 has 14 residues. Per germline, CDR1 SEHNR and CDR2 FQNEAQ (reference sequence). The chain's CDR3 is CASSLVPGALSLDF. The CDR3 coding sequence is TGTGCCAGCAGCTTAGTACCCGGGGCGCTGTCTCTTGATTTT.

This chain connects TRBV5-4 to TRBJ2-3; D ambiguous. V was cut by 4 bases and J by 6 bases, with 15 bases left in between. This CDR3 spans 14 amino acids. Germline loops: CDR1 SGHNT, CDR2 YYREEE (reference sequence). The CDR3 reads CASSPVRCPDTQYF. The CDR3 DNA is TGTGCCAGCAGCCCTGTCAGATGTCCCGATACGCAGTATTTT.

DNA of the CDR3: TGTGCCAGCAGCTTAGCGGGAGGATATGAGCAGTTCTTC. Translating it yields CASSLAGGYEQFF. The chain is built from TRBV7-8 and TRBJ2-1; weak D call: TRBD2 (6 bases). Germline assignment: CDR1 SGHVS and CDR2 FQNEAQ. The CDR3 is made up of 13 amino acids. Deletions cut 0 bases from V and 8 bases from J, with 8 bases between.

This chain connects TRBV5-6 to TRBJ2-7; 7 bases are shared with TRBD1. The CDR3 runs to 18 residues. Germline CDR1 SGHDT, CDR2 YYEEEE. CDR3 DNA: TGTACCAGCAGCTTGCAGCGAGACGGGACAGCCCTTTCCTACGAGCAGTACGTC. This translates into CTSSLQRDGTALSYEQYV.

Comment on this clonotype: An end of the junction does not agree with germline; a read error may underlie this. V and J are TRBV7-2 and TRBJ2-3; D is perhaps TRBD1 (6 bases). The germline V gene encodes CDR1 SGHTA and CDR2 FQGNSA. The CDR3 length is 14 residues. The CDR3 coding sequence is TGTGCCAGCAGACCAGCCCGGGGACACGAGACCGGCATATTT. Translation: CASRPARGHETGIF.

In nucleotides, the CDR3 is TGTGCCAGCTGCGTCGGGAACAGCGGAATAGATACGCAGTATTTT. This codes for CASCVGNSGIDTQYF. V is TRBV7-9 and J is TRBJ2-3; D might be TRBD2 (5 bases). CDR3 size: 15 residues. The V gene lost 8 bases and the J gene lost 5 bases, with 20 bases spanning the gap. Germline lookup yields CDR1 SEHNR and CDR2 FQNEAQ (reference sequence).

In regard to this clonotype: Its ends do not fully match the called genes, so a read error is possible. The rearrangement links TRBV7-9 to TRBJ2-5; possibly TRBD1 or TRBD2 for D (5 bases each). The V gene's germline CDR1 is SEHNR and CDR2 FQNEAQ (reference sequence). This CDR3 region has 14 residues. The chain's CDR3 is CASGFDRSEGSDYF. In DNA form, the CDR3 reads TGTGCCAGCGGCTTTGACAGAAGCGAGGGGAGCGATTACTTC.

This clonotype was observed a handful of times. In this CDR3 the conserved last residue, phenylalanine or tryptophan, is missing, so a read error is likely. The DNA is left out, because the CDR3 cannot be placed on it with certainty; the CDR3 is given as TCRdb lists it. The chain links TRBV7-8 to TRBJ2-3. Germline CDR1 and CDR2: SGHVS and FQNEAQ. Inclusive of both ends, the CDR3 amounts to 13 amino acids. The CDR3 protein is CASSLAGRADTQY.

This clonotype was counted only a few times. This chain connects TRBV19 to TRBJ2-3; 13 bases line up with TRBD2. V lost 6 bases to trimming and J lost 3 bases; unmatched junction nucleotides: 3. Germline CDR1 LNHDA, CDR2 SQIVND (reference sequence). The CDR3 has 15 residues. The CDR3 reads CASRRTSGSTDTQYF. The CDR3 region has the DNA TGTGCCAGTAGACGGACTAGCGGGAGTACAGATACGCAGTATTTT.